This TCR beta chain came from a study of persistence of HIV-infected CD4 T cells. The wider study: A median of around 8 years of suppressive ART preceded sampling. Study observations and caveats: Degenerate expanded CDR3beta sequences were enriched among CMV- and Gag-responding cells.

As to this clone: Its antigen is unknown.

The stimulus was an HIV-1 Gag 15-mer peptide pool, about 1 ug/peptide/mL. CD40L/CD69 double-negative CD45RO-high memory CD4+ T cells were collected. CD8-depleted PBMCs were stimulated about 20 hours with anti-CD28/CD49d costimulation, CD40-blocking antibody and enfuvirtide. The immunoSEQ assay was version 4, run in survey mode. TCRdb keeps only in-frame clones here, not all; method: immunoSEQ multiplex PCR. The sample lists about 36,000 clones; about 85% were seen once. V lost 3 bases and J lost 2, with 2 bases in between. Germline CDR1 is LNHDA and CDR2 is SQIVND (reference sequence). There are 13 residues in the CDR3.

The chain has TRBV19 and TRBJ2-6; D gene ambiguous. The sample consisted of cultured CD4+ T cells from PBMCs, taken from a patient who received antiretroviral therapy. This receptor was obtained from an adult with HIV. The donor label of this sample is uncertain. CDR3 sequence (DNA): TGTGCCAGTAGTATCCCTGGGGCCAACGTCCTGACTTTC. Translating gives CASSIPGANVLTF.